The 27 T cell receptor beta chains listed next were all sequenced from one sample in a study of a mutant IDH1 vaccine in newly diagnosed glioma. Antigens for these TCRs are unknown. The sample's time point: week 35, safety follow-up. The study gave 300 ug of mutant IDH1 20-mer peptide per vaccine dose, with topical imiquimod. The protocol was immunoSEQ multiplex PCR, while the TCRdb copy is restricted to in-frame clones and leaves out a portion. In the table there are under 40,000 clones, roughly 77% of which are singletons. Material: PBMCs, obtained from a glioma patient whose treatment included an IDH1 peptide vaccine. The source is a man aged 30 to 45 with glioma.

The chain carries TRBV9 and TRBJ2-3; 13 bases are a match to TRBD2. The length of the CDR3 is 18 residues. Losses at the gene ends were 4 bases for V and 0 bases for J; bases not matched to a gene: 8. Germline V gene sequence: CDR1 SGDLS, CDR2 YYNGEE. The CDR3 region is CASSPGTSGVPSTDTQYF. Written as DNA, the CDR3 is TGTGCCAGCAGCCCCGGGACTAGCGGGGTACCGAGCACAGATACGCAGTATTTT. Full variable domain (rest looked up from reference TRBV9 and TRBJ2-3): DSGVTQTPKHLITATGQRVTLRCSPRSGDLSVYWYQQSLDQGLQFLIQYYNGEERAKGNILERFSAQQFPDLHSELNLSSLELGDSALYFCASSPGTSGVPSTDTQYFGPGTRLTVL.

This sequence joins TRBV5-1 and TRBJ2-3; no clear D gene. With 6 bases removed from V and 0 bases from J, the gap between germline ends came to 14 bases. This CDR3 spans 15 amino acids. The germline V gene has CDR1 SGHRS and CDR2 YFSETQ. The CDR3 is CASTFRDPSTDTQYF. The CDR3 coding sequence is TGCGCCAGCACTTTCCGCGACCCTAGCACAGATACGCAGTATTTT.

The chain uses TRBV5-1 and TRBJ2-3, with TRBD2 as a possible D gene (6 bases). Germline V gene data show CDR1 as SGHRS and CDR2 as YFSETQ. Trimming took 2 bases from V and 4 from J, leaving 14 bases between them. CDR3 length: 15 residues. The DNA of the CDR3 is TGCGCCAGCAGCTTTGGCAACCCGGGGGCAGATACGCAGTATTTT. This gives the protein CASSFGNPGADTQYF.

The chain combines TRBV11-2 with TRBJ2-7; TRBD2 might be the D (5 bases). Per the germline V gene, CDR1 is SGHAT and CDR2 is FQNNGV. This CDR3 is 14 amino acids long. With 5 bases removed from V and 1 base from J, the gap between germline ends came to 12 bases. The CDR3 region is CASSPSRESYEQYF. The CDR3 DNA follows: TGTGCCAGCAGCCCCTCAAGGGAGTCCTACGAGCAGTACTTC.

This clone occurred once. This chain uses TRBV30 with TRBJ1-2; D is ambiguous. Trimming took off 2 bases at V and 2 bases at J, with 6 bases between the two ends. The CDR3 is made up of 12 amino acids. Germline-derived CDR1 and CDR2 are GTSNPN and SVGIG (reference sequence). The CDR3 spells CAWSKGNYGYTF. The CDR3 nucleotides are TGTGCCTGGAGTAAGGGAAACTATGGCTACACCTTC.

The V and J genes are TRBV15 and TRBJ1-4; D unresolved. Germline CDR1 LNHNV, CDR2 YYDKDF (reference sequence). This CDR3 contains 13 residues. V was cut by 1 base and J by 7 bases, with 7 bases left in between. As DNA, the CDR3 is TGTGCCACCAGCAGAGGGGTTTTTGAAAAACTGTTTTTT. Its protein is CATSRGVFEKLFF.

A single count supports this clone. V usage is TRBV7-2 and J usage is TRBJ1-1, with 7 bases matching TRBD1. Germline CDR1 and CDR2: SGHTA and FQGNSA. The CDR3 has 15 amino acids. V lost 5 bases to trimming and J lost 2 bases; unmatched junction nucleotides: 8. CDR3 nucleotide sequence: TGTGCCAGCAGCATTTGGACAGGTTCAAACACTGAAGCTTTCTTT. Its protein product is CASSIWTGSNTEAFF.

V is TRBV4-1 and J is TRBJ2-5; no definite D call. The V gene lost 1 base and the J gene lost 5 bases, with 14 bases spanning the gap. The CDR3 consists of 15 residues. In germline, CDR1 is MGHRA, CDR2 YSYEKL. The CDR3, as DNA: TGCGCCAGCAGCCAAGGATCGGGCGGTATGGAGACCCAGTACTTC. As protein: CASSQGSGGMETQYF.

This clone appeared once. The chain employs TRBV7-8 and TRBJ1-1; tentatively, D is TRBD1 (5 bases). The CDR3 has 15 amino acids. Trimming stripped 1 base from V and 4 bases from J, with 13 bases between. The germline CDR1 and CDR2 sequences are SGHVS and FQNEAQ. This CDR3 is CASSLGGGTGTEAFF. The DNA for the CDR3 is TGTGCCAGCAGCTTAGGGGGGGGAACGGGCACTGAAGCTTTCTTT. Complete variable domain (other parts from reference TRBV7-8 and TRBJ1-1): GAGVSQSPRYKVAKRGQDVALRCDPISGHVSLFWYQQALGQGPEFLTYFQNEAQLDKSGLPSDRFFAERPEGSVSTLKIQRTQQEDSAVYLCASSLGGGTGTEAFFGQGTRLTVV.

This chain joins TRBV30 and TRBJ1-5, with D perhaps matching TRBD1 (5 bases). This CDR3 comprises 18 residues. CDR1 and CDR2 (germline): GTSNPN, SVGIG (reference sequence). V dropped 2 bases and J dropped 0 bases, with 20 bases sitting between them. The CDR3 DNA is TGTGCCTGGAGTCAAGAGGGGCCGACCCTGGATAGCAATCAGCCCCAGCATTTT. Protein sequence: CAWSQEGPTLDSNQPQHF. Using reference TRBV30 and TRBJ1-5 for the parts outside the CDR3, the full variable domain is SQTIHQWPATLVQPVGSPLSLECTVEGTSNPNLYWYRQAAGRGLQLLFYSVGIGQISSEVPQNLSASRPQDRQFILSSKKLLLSDSGFYLCAWSQEGPTLDSNQPQHFGDGTRLSIL.

This chain uses TRBV21-1 with TRBJ2-7; TRBD1, the D gene given by the table, was not confirmed from the DNA. TRBV21-1 is designated a pseudogene. CDR3 size: 14 residues. This CDR3 is CASTGGGRLYEQYF. The CDR3 DNA is TGTGCCAGTACAGGGGGCGGGAGGCTCTACGAGCAGTACTTC.

The chain is built from TRBV27 and TRBJ2-1; 7 nucleotides agree with TRBD2. V gave up 2 bases and J gave up 2 bases; unmatched junction bases: 3. Germline V gene sequence: CDR1 MNHEY, CDR2 SMNVEV (reference sequence). The CDR3 spans 15 residues. The CDR3: CASSLIGTTYNEQFF. The CDR3 region has the DNA TGTGCCAGCAGTTTAATTGGGACTACCTACAATGAGCAGTTCTTC.

CDR3 coding DNA: TGTGCCAGCAGCTCCGGGGCCAGGGGCACTGAAGCTTTCTTT. Its protein product is CASSSGARGTEAFF. This chain uses TRBV7-9 with TRBJ1-1, with a tentative D call TRBD1 (6 bases). CDR1 is SEHNR and CDR2 is FQNEAQ in the germline V gene (reference sequence). The CDR3 is 14 residues long. V gave up 4 bases and J gave up 4 bases, with 13 bases separating them. The variable domain in full, completed from reference TRBV7-9 and TRBJ1-1, reads DTGVSQNPRHKITKRGQNVTFRCDPISEHNRLYWYRQTLGQGPEFLTYFQNEAQLEKSRLLSDRFSAERPKGSFSTLEIQRTEQGDSAMYLCASSSGARGTEAFFGQGTRLTVV.

The genes are TRBV5-4 and TRBJ2-3, with 14 nucleotides matching TRBD2. V dropped 4 bases and J dropped 5; count of bases not matched to a gene: 6. The CDR3 is 16 residues long. Per germline, CDR1 SGHNT and CDR2 YYREEE (reference sequence). CDR3 DNA: TGTGCCAGCAGCCCCCGACTAGCGGGGGGGAGAGATACGCAGTATTTT. Residues: CASSPRLAGGRDTQYF. Complete variable domain (other parts from reference TRBV5-4 and TRBJ2-3): ETGVTQSPTHLIKTRGQQVTLRCSSQSGHNTVSWYQQALGQGPQFIFQYYREEENGRGNFPPRFSGLQFPNYSSELNVNALELDDSALYLCASSPRLAGGRDTQYFGPGTRLTVL.

The CDR3 region is CASSTPGTSGYEQYF. As DNA, the CDR3 is TGTGCCAGTAGTACCCCCGGGACTAGCGGATACGAGCAGTACTTC. The chain joins TRBV19 to TRBJ2-7; the match to TRBD2 covers 11 bases. Germline assignment: CDR1 LNHDA and CDR2 SQIVND (reference sequence). CDR3 size: 15 residues. The trim removed 4 bases at V and 4 bases at J, leaving 6 bases unmatched.

This clone was recorded a few times. The rearrangement joins TRBV6-5 to TRBJ1-2, with 8 bases that match TRBD1. With V trimmed by 6 bases and J by 9 bases, 12 bases remained unmatched. The germline V gene has CDR1 MNHEY and CDR2 SVGAGI. The CDR3 sequence is 14 residues long. DNA of the CDR3: TGTGCCAGCAGGTCCTCCGGACAGGGCTCTCGCTACACCTTC. Translated: CASRSSGQGSRYTF.

The chain has TRBV10-1 and TRBJ2-7; D is undetermined. Trimming removed 3 bases from V and 1 base from J, with 7 bases in between. The CDR3 contains 13 residues. CDR1 WNHNN and CDR2 SYGVQD come from the germline V gene (reference sequence). The CDR3 region is CASSEVISYEQYF. In DNA form, the CDR3 reads TGCGCCAGCAGTGAAGTAATTTCCTACGAGCAGTACTTC.

The J gene is TRBJ1-3, the V gene TRBV10-3; no definite D call. Germline-derived CDR1 and CDR2 are ENHRY and SYGVKD. CDR3 length: 15 residues. V lost 6 bases and J 0 bases, leaving 12 bases between the germline ends. This chain's CDR3 is CAIRPDTVSGNTIYF. The CDR3 DNA reads as TGTGCCATCAGACCCGACACGGTCTCTGGAAACACCATATATTTT.

This sequence joins TRBV4-1 and TRBJ1-4, with D possibly TRBD1 on 5 matching bases. The CDR3 totals 14 residues. The V end was cut by 4 bases, the J end by 8 bases, with 14 bases between. CDR1 MGHRA and CDR2 YSYEKL come from the germline V gene. In nucleotides, the CDR3 is TGCGCCAGCAGCCGACGGGGCTTTCAAGAAAAACTGTTTTTT. Encoded protein: CASSRRGFQEKLFF.

The chain combines TRBV19 with TRBJ1-4; no firm D call. Germline CDR1 is LNHDA and CDR2 is SQIVND (reference sequence). Trimming pared 5 bases from V and 4 bases from J, leaving 11 bases between. There are 14 residues in the CDR3. The CDR3 is CASSLGINNEKLFF. The CDR3 DNA is TGTGCCAGTAGTTTGGGGATTAATAATGAAAAACTGTTTTTT.

As DNA, the CDR3 is TGTGCCAGCAGAGCACCCGGGATTTACAATGAGCAGTTCTTC. Translation gives CASRAPGIYNEQFF. V and J are TRBV2 and TRBJ2-1, with D tentatively TRBD2 (5 bases). Trimming took off 6 bases at V and 4 bases at J, with 13 bases between the two ends. Germline CDR1 is SNHLY and CDR2 is FYNNEI. The CDR3 runs to 14 residues.

The chain uses TRBV5-4 and TRBJ2-1; maybe TRBD2 (5 bases). CDR1 and CDR2 from the germline V gene are SGHNT and YYREEE (reference sequence). The CDR3 runs 16 residues. V was clipped by 4 bases and J by 3 bases, with 17 bases between them. The CDR3 sequence is CASSPGVEGSYNEQFF. The CDR3 DNA follows: TGTGCCAGCAGCCCTGGAGTAGAGGGCAGCTACAATGAGCAGTTCTTC.

The chain recombines TRBV27 with TRBJ2-7; D is undetermined. The V gene's germline CDR1 is MNHEY and CDR2 SMNVEV (reference sequence). This CDR3 spans 12 amino acids. Deletions cut 1 base from V and 6 bases from J, with 7 bases between. This CDR3 reads CASSLLSGEQYF. The DNA of the CDR3 is TGTGCCAGCAGTTTATTATCGGGCGAGCAGTACTTC.

V gene TRBV9 combines with J gene TRBJ1-3; D gene ambiguous. The CDR3 covers 17 residues. Germline CDR1 and CDR2: SGDLS and YYNGEE. The V gene lost 3 bases and the J gene lost 4 bases, with 20 bases spanning the gap. CDR3 in DNA: TGTGCCAGCAGCGCCCGACAACAACCTAATGCCGGAAACACCATATATTTT. This translates into CASSARQQPNAGNTIYF.

The chain links TRBV14 to TRBJ2-7; 7 bases map to TRBD1. This CDR3 is 14 amino acids long. Trimming took 4 bases from V and 3 from J; bases not matched to a gene: 6. Germline V gene sequence: CDR1 SGHDN, CDR2 FVKESK. CDR3 loop: CASSPTGTIYEQYF. CDR3 nucleotide sequence: TGTGCCAGCAGCCCGACAGGGACGATCTACGAGCAGTACTTC.

J is TRBJ1-1 and V is TRBV7-2, with a possible D match to TRBD1 (6 bases). The ends were cut back, 3 bases at V and 1 base at J, with 12 bases in the middle. Per the germline V gene, CDR1 is SGHTA and CDR2 is FQGNSA. The CDR3 loop spans 15 amino acids. CDR3 protein: CASSLMSGANTEAFF. As DNA, the CDR3 is TGTGCCAGCAGCTTGATGTCGGGGGCGAACACTGAAGCTTTCTTT.

This clone was seen a few times. The CDR3 nucleotides read TGTGCCATCAGTGAGGCCGCAGCCGACTATGAGCAGTTCTTC. Its translation is CAISEAAADYEQFF. This chain links TRBV10-3 with TRBJ2-1; D remains ambiguous. Trimming took 2 bases from V and 8 from J, leaving 13 bases between them. From germline, CDR1 is ENHRY and CDR2 SYGVKD. The CDR3 covers 14 residues.